These 13 T cell receptor beta chains originate from one sample sequenced in a study of shared clonotypes between healthy human individuals. Here immunoSEQ multiplex PCR was the method, and the copy in TCRdb shows in-frame clones only, minus some. The sample lists around 650,000 clones, around 96% occurring once. Naivety among CD8 cells was defined by CD45RO negativity and positive CCR7 selection, thereby excluding terminally differentiated effector memory CD45RA+ cells. The sequenced sample was naive CD8+ T cells sorted from blood. Receptors were obtained from a woman in her thirties in good health.

J is TRBJ2-7 and V is TRBV10-3, with D perhaps TRBD1 or TRBD2 (5 bases each). V shed 1 base and J shed 2 bases, with 24 bases lying between them. Per the germline V gene, CDR1 is ENHRY and CDR2 is SYGVKD. The CDR3 spans 19 residues. CDR3 DNA sequence: TGTGCCATCAGTGAGTTTACCGGGGCAGCCTATGTTTCGGCCTACGAGCAGTACTTC. It encodes CAISEFTGAAYVSAYEQYF.

Concerning this clone: Sequence at one end of the junction differs from germline and may be a read error. This chain uses TRBV15 with TRBJ1-1; D is unresolved. The CDR3 consists of 13 residues. The V gene's germline CDR1 is LNHNV and CDR2 YYDKDF (reference sequence). CDR3 protein: CATSREFQSEAFF. For the CDR3, the DNA is TGTGCCACCAGCAGAGAGTTTCAGTCTGAGGCTTTCTTT. Filled out from reference TRBV15 and TRBJ1-1, the complete variable domain reads DAMVIQNPRYQVTQFGKPVTLSCSQTLNHNVMYWYQQKSSQAPKLLFHYYDKDFNNEADTPDNFQSRRPNTSFCFLDIRSPGLGDTAMYLCATSREFQSEAFFGQGTRLTVV.

The V gene is TRBV7-9, the J gene TRBJ2-7; 9 nucleotides agree with TRBD1. V lost 5 bases to trimming and J lost 4 bases; unmatched junction nucleotides: 6. Germline lookup yields CDR1 SEHNR and CDR2 FQNEAQ (reference sequence). The CDR3 runs 14 residues. This chain's CDR3 is CASSQTGGGYEQYF. CDR3 in DNA: TGTGCCAGCAGCCAAACAGGGGGCGGGTACGAGCAGTACTTC.

The chain is built from TRBV16 and TRBJ1-1; D gene ambiguous. The length of the CDR3 is 11 residues. V lost 3 bases and J lost 7, with 6 bases in between. CDR1 is KGHSY and CDR2 is FQNENV in the germline V gene. As DNA, the CDR3 is TGTGCCAGCAGCCAGGTTAGTGAAGCTTTCTTT. Translating gives CASSQVSEAFF. Drawing the rest from reference TRBV16 and TRBJ1-1, the complete variable domain is GEEVAQTPKHLVRGEGQKAKLYCAPIKGHSYVFWYQQVLKNEFKFLISFQNENVFDETGMPKERFSAKCLPNSPCSLEIQATKLEDSAVYFCASSQVSEAFFGQGTRLTVV.

The chain couples TRBV29-1 to TRBJ2-3; 12 positions agree with TRBD2. CDR3 size: 14 residues. The junction had 5 bases not matched to a gene; V was cut back by 3 bases and J by 7 bases. Per germline, CDR1 SQVTM and CDR2 ANQGSEA. CDR3 protein: CSVDLTSGSNTQYF. DNA for the CDR3: TGCAGCGTTGATTTGACTAGCGGGAGTAATACGCAGTATTTT.

The genes are TRBV27 and TRBJ1-1, with TRBD1 identical over 10 bases. Germline-derived CDR1 and CDR2 are MNHEY and SMNVEV (reference sequence). There are 16 residues in the CDR3. J was trimmed by 3 bases and V by 3 bases; bases with no gene match: 7. The CDR3 spells CASSLLSGQGHTEAFF. The CDR3 DNA is TGTGCCAGCAGTTTGCTGTCGGGACAGGGGCACACTGAAGCTTTCTTT.

The chain joins TRBV28 to TRBJ1-1; D is possibly TRBD1 (6 bases). Germline V gene lookup returns CDR1 MDHEN and CDR2 SYDVKM. The CDR3 length is 14 residues. Trimming removed 5 bases at V and 0 bases at J, with 10 bases between. CDR3 amino acids: CASSLGQMNTEAFF. CDR3 nucleotide sequence: TGTGCCAGCAGTCTCGGACAGATGAACACTGAAGCTTTCTTT.

CDR3 sequence: CASSSGGIYNEQFF. The CDR3 nucleotides read TGTGCCAGCAGTTCGGGGGGGATCTACAATGAGCAGTTCTTC. The chain links TRBV7-2 to TRBJ2-1, with 8 bases fitting TRBD2. The CDR3 extends over 14 amino acids. The ends lost 6 bases at V and 3 bases at J; junction bases unmatched: 4. Per germline, CDR1 SGHTA and CDR2 FQGNSA.

As concerns this clone: The sample holds other DNA sequences that translate to the same CDR3. CDR3 sequence reads: CSASYEQYF. CDR3 DNA: TGCAGTGCTAGCTACGAGCAGTACTTC. The rearrangement links TRBV20-1 to TRBJ2-7; D uncertain. The CDR3 length is 9 residues. Germline V gene data show CDR1 as DFQATT and CDR2 as SNEGSKA (reference sequence). Trimming removed 3 bases from V and 3 bases from J, with 0 bases in between.

This rearrangement joins TRBV5-4 to TRBJ2-7; the match to TRBD2 covers 14 bases. V lost 2 bases and J lost 6; bases outside the gene matches: 7. The length of the CDR3 is 16 residues. Germline CDR1 reads SGHNT; CDR2 reads YYREEE (reference sequence). In DNA form, the CDR3 reads TGTGCCAGCAGCTTCTCGGGACTAGCGGGAGAGGGCGAGCAGTACTTC. Translated: CASSFSGLAGEGEQYF.

The gene calls are TRBV9 and TRBJ2-3, with 8 bases that match TRBD2. CDR3 size: 16 residues. CDR1 and CDR2 (germline): SGDLS, YYNGEE. J was trimmed by 4 bases and V by 0 bases; bases with no gene match: 7. The DNA for the CDR3 is TGTGCCAGCAGCGTAGCTGAGTCTAGCGGGCCAGATACGCAGTATTTT. Its translation is CASSVAESSGPDTQYF.

The chain couples TRBV5-4 to TRBJ2-5; D is tentatively TRBD1 or TRBD2 (5 bases each). The germline CDR1 and CDR2 sequences are SGHNT and YYREEE (reference sequence). This CDR3 spans 12 amino acids. The V end lost 10 bases, the J end lost 5 bases, and 15 bases lay between the germline ends. This chain's CDR3 is CAGRDAGETQYF. CDR3 DNA: TGTGCCGGTCGGGACGCCGGCGAGACCCAGTACTTC.

The rearrangement joins TRBV27 to TRBJ1-5; unclear D gene. Germline CDR1 and CDR2: MNHEY and SMNVEV (reference sequence). The CDR3 sequence is 15 residues long. Trimming left V 6 bases short and J 1 base short, with 13 bases between. The CDR3 region is CASSPYPGSNQPQHF. CDR3 DNA sequence: TGTGCCAGCAGCCCCTACCCGGGGAGCAATCAGCCCCAGCATTTT.